The 17 T cell receptor beta chains reported below all come from one sample, sequenced in a study of T cells expressing NK-cell markers. TCRdb reanalyzed the 5' RACE reads, giving one entry per CDR3 protein sequence and no DNA. The listing records approximately 420,000 distinct CDR3 sequences. Sequenced input: blood T cells: a sorted CD56 or NKG2C T cell subset, CD4+ or CD8+ T cells, or bulk PBMC T cells (not recorded which). The receptors were sampled from a woman in her forties or fifties in good health.

The chain couples TRBV6-2 or TRBV6-3 to TRBJ2-5; TCRdb names TRBD2, which stays unverified in the absence of DNA. Germline CDR1 MNHEY, CDR2 SVGEGT. The CDR3 sequence is 14 residues long. CDR3: CASRTSGRMETQYF.

The chain combines TRBV5-1 with TRBJ2-1. Germline V gives CDR1 SGHRS, CDR2 YFSETQ. This CDR3 is 12 amino acids long. CDR3 amino acids: CASSLNRLEQFF. The entire variable domain, with the rest obtained from reference TRBV5-1 and TRBJ2-1, is as follows: KAGVTQTPRYLIKTRGQQVTLSCSPISGHRSVSWYQQTPGQGLQFLFEYFSETQRNKGNFPGRFSGRQFSNSRSEMNVSTLELGDSALYLCASSLNRLEQFFGPGTRLTVL.

The V and J genes are TRBV25-1 and TRBJ1-4; TCRdb indicates TRBD1, and absent DNA this call remains unverified. This CDR3 comprises 14 residues. Germline lookup yields CDR1 MGHDK and CDR2 SYGVNS. This CDR3 reads CASSAPGPGEKLFF.

The V call is TRBV11-2, the J call TRBJ1-4; TCRdb's D call of TRBD1 is untestable without DNA. Germline V lookup: CDR1 SGHAT, CDR2 FQNNGV. This CDR3 has 16 residues. The CDR3: CASSYPQGFPNEKLFF.

This chain connects TRBV7-2 to TRBJ2-1; the TCRdb D gene call, TRBD2, has no DNA to confirm it. This CDR3 region has 16 residues. Germline V CDR1 and CDR2: SGHTA, FQGNSA. The CDR3 reads CASSLVSGVSYNEQFF.

The CDR3 loop is CASSRAGEAFF. V gene TRBV12-3 or TRBV12-4 combines with J gene TRBJ1-1; the D call from TCRdb, TRBD1, cannot be confirmed without DNA. This CDR3 has 11 amino acids.

The V and J genes are TRBV6-5 and TRBJ2-1. The germline V gene has CDR1 MNHEY and CDR2 SVGAGI. The CDR3 loop spans 13 amino acids. The CDR3 region is CASFTFGTPEQFF.

CDR3 region: CAISGGLAGHNEQFF. The rearrangement joins TRBV10-3 to TRBJ2-1; TCRdb calls TRBD2, which cannot be checked without DNA. This CDR3 has 15 amino acids. The germline V gene encodes CDR1 ENHRY and CDR2 SYGVKD.

The J gene is TRBJ1-5, the V gene TRBV24-1; TCRdb gives TRBD1 as the D gene, but with no DNA this cannot be confirmed. CDR1 is KGHDR, CDR2 SFDVKD, per germline. This CDR3 is built from 14 residues. CDR3 region: CATSEAGPEQPQHF.

The CDR3 sequence: CSGEQGQETQYF. J is TRBJ2-5 and V is TRBV29-1; without DNA, the TCRdb call of TRBD2 cannot be checked. Germline-derived CDR1 and CDR2 are SQVTM and ANQGSEA. The CDR3 length is 12 residues.

The chain has TRBV20-1 and TRBJ2-1; TCRdb names TRBD2, which stays unverified in the absence of DNA. The CDR3 sequence is 14 residues long. CDR1 is DFQATT, CDR2 SNEGSKA, per germline (reference sequence). CDR3 protein: CSARDPWRADEQFF.

The V gene is TRBV28, the J gene TRBJ2-1; TCRdb names TRBD2, which stays unverified in the absence of DNA. CDR1 is MDHEN, CDR2 SYDVKM, per germline. This CDR3 spans 16 amino acids. The chain's CDR3 is CASSGSGTSSYNEQFF.

The V gene is TRBV11-2, the J gene TRBJ2-7; absent DNA, TCRdb's TRBD1 call cannot be checked. The CDR3 has 15 residues. Per the germline V gene, CDR1 is SGHAT and CDR2 is FQNNGV. The CDR3 here is CASSLGRTAPYEQYF.

J is TRBJ2-7 and V is TRBV18; the D call from TCRdb, TRBD1, cannot be confirmed without DNA. In germline, CDR1 is KGHSH, CDR2 LQKENI. The CDR3 contains 16 residues. The chain's CDR3 is CASSPYPGQGQYEQYF.

The CDR3 loop is CASSEPPRVGGDTQYF. This chain links TRBV6-1 with TRBJ2-3; the TCRdb call, TRBD2, lacks DNA for checking. The germline V gene encodes CDR1 MNHNS and CDR2 SASEGT. This CDR3 has 16 residues.

The chain links TRBV7-8 to TRBJ2-1; TCRdb designates TRBD2, a call that cannot be tested without DNA. Germline assignment: CDR1 SGHVS and CDR2 FQNEAQ. The CDR3 has 16 residues. The CDR3 here is CASSLGASGKGDEQFF.

This chain uses TRBV4-2 with TRBJ2-1; TCRdb names TRBD2, which stays unverified in the absence of DNA. Germline values: CDR1 LGHNA, CDR2 YNFKEQ. The CDR3 totals 20 residues. CDR3 residues: CASSRGVREGRRVGINEQFF.